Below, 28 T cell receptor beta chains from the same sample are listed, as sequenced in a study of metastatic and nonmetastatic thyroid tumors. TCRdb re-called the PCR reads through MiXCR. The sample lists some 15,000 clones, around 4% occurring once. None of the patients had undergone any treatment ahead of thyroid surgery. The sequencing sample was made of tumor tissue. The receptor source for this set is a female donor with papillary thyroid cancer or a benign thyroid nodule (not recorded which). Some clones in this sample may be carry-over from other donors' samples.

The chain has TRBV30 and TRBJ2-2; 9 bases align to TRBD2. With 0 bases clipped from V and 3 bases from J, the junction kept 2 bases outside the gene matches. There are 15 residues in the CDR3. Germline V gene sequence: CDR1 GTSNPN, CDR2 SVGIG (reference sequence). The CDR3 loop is CAWSVAGGYTGELFF. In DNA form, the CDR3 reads TGTGCCTGGAGTGTAGCGGGGGGCTACACCGGGGAGCTGTTTTTT.

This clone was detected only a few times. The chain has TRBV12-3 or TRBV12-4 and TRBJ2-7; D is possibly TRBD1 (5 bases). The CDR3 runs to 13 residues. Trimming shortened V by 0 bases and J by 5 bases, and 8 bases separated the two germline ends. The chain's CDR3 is CASSLAQANEQYF. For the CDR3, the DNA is TGTGCCAGCAGTTTAGCACAGGCGAACGAGCAGTACTTC.

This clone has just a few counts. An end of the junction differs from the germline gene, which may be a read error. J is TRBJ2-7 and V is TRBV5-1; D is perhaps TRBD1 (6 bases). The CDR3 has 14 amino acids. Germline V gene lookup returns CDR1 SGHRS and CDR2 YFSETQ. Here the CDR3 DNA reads TGCGCCAGCAGCCCATATGATCTTGACAGGTACCCCAACTTC. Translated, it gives CASSPYDLDRYPNF.

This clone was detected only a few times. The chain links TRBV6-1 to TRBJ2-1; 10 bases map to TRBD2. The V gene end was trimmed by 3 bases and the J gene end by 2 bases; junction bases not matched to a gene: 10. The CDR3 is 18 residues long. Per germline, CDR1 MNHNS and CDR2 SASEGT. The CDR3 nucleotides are TGTGCCAGCAGTGACAGCGGGAGGGCCGTCAGAGCCTACAATGAGCAGTTCTTC. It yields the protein CASSDSGRAVRAYNEQFF.

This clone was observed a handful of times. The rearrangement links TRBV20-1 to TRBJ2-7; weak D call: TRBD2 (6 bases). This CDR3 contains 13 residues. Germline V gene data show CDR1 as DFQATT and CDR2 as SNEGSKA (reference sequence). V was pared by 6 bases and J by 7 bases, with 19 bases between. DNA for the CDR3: TGCAGTGCCATACGACGCAGGAGGGAAGAGCAGTACTTC. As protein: CSAIRRRREEQYF.

The CDR3 DNA follows: TGTGCCAGCAGTTTATATCCGGCCTCCTATAATTCACCCCTCCACTTT. Translating it yields CASSLYPASYNSPLHF. The chain couples TRBV28 to TRBJ1-6; D unclear. Trimming took 1 base from V and 0 from J, leaving 7 bases between them. This CDR3 region has 16 residues. CDR1 is MDHEN, CDR2 SYDVKM, per germline.

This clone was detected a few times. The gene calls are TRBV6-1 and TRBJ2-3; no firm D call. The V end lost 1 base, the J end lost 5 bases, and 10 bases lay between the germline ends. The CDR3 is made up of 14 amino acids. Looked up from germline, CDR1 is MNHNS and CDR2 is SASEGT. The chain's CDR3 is CASSEGRILDTQYF. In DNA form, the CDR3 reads TGTGCCAGCAGTGAAGGACGGATCTTAGATACGCAGTATTTT.

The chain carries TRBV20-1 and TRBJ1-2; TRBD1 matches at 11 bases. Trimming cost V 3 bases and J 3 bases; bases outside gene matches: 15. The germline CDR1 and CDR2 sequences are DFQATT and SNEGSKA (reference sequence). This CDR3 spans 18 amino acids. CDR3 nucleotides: TGCAGTGCTAGTCTCGGTTCGGGACAGGGGGGGTCAGACTATGGCTACACCTTC. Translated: CSASLGSGQGGSDYGYTF.

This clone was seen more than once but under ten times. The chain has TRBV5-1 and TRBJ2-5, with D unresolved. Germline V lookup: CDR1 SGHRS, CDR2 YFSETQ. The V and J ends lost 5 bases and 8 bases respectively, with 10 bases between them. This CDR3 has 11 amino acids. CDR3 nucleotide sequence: TGCGCCAGCAGTGAGTTAGATACCCAGTACTTC. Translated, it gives CASSELDTQYF.

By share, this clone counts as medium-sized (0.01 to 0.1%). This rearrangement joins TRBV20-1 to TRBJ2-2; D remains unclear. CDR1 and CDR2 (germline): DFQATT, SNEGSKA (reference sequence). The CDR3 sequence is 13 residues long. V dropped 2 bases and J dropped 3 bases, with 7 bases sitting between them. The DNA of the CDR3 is TGCAGTGCTAGATACGAGGACACCGGGGAGCTGTTTTTT. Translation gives CSARYEDTGELFF.

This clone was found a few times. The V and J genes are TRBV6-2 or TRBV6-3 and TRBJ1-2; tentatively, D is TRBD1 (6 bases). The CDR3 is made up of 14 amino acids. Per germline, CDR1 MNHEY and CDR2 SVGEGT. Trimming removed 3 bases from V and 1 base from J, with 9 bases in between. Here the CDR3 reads CASSYLDSNYGYTF. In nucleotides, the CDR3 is TGTGCCAGCAGTTATTTGGACAGTAACTATGGCTACACCTTC.

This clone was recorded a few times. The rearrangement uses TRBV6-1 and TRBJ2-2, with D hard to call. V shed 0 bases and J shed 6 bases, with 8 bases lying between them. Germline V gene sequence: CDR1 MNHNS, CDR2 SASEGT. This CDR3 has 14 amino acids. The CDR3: CASSEARGAGELFF. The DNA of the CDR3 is TGTGCCAGCAGTGAAGCGCGTGGCGCCGGGGAGCTGTTTTTT.

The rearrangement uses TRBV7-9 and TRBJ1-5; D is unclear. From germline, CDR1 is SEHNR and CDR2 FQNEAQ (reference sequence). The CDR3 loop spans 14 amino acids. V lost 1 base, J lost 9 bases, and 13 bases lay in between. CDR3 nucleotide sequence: TGTGCCAGCAGCTTAGACTCGGTGGGTGTGCCCCAGCATTTT. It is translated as CASSLDSVGVPQHF. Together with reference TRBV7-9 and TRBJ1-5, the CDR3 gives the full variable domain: DTGVSQNPRHKITKRGQNVTFRCDPISEHNRLYWYRQTLGQGPEFLTYFQNEAQLEKSRLLSDRFSAERPKGSFSTLEIQRTEQGDSAMYLCASSLDSVGVPQHFGDGTRLSIL.

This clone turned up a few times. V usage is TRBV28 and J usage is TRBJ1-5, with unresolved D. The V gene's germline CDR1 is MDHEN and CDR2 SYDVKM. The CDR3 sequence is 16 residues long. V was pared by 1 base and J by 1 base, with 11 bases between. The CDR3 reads CASSLLSRISNQPQHF. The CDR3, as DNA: TGTGCCAGCAGTTTATTATCTCGGATCAGCAATCAGCCCCAGCATTTT.

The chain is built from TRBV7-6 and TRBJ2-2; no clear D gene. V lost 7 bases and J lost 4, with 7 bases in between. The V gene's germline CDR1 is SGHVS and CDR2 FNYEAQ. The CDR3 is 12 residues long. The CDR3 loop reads CASIGFTGELFF. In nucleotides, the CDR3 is TGTGCCAGCATTGGGTTCACCGGGGAGCTGTTTTTT.

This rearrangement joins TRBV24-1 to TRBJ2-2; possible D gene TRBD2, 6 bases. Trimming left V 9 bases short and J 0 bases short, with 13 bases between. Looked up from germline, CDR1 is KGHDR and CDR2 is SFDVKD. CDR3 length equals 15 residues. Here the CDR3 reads CATGTPTPNTGELFF. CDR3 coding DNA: TGTGCCACCGGGACTCCAACTCCGAACACCGGGGAGCTGTTTTTT.

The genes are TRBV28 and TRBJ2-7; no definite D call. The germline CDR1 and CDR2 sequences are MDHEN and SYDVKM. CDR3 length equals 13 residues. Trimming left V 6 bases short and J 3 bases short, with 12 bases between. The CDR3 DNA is TGTGCCAGCAGCGGGTCCCCCAACTACGAGCAGTACTTC. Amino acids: CASSGSPNYEQYF.

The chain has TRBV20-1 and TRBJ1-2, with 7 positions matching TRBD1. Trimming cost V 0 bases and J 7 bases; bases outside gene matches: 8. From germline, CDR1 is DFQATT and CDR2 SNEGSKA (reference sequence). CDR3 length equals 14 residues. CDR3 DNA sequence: TGCAGTGCTAGAGATCGTAGGGGGCTGGGTGGCTACACCTTC. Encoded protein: CSARDRRGLGGYTF.

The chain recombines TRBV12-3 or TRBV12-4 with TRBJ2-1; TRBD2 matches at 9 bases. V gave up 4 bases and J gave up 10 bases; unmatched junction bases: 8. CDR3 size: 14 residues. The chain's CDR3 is CASSSSGGMWEQFF. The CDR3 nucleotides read TGTGCCAGCAGTTCCAGCGGGGGGATGTGGGAGCAGTTCTTC.

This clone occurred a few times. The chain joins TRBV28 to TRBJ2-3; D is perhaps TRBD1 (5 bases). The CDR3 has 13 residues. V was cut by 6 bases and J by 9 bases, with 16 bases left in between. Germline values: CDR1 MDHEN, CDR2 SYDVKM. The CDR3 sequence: CASSRSGIDTQYF. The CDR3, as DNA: TGTGCCAGCAGCCGATCAGGGATAGACACGCAGTATTTT.

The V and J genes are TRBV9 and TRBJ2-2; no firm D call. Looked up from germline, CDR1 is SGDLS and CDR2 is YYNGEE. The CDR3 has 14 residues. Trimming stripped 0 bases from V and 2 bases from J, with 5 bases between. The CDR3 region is CASSVDLNTGELFF. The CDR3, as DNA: TGTGCCAGCAGCGTAGATCTTAACACCGGGGAGCTGTTTTTT.

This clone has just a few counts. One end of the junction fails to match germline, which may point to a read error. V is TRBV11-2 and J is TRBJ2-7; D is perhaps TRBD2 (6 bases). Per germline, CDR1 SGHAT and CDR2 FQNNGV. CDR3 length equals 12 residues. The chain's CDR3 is CASSPSPQLADF. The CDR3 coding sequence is TGTGCCAGCAGCCCCTCCCCCCAACTAGCCGACTTC. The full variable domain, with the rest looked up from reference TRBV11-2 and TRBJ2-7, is EAGVAQSPRYKIIEKRQSVAFWCNPISGHATLYWYQQILGQGPKLLIQFQNNGVVDDSQLPKDRFSAERLKGVDSTLKIQPAKLEDSAVYLCASSPSPQLADFGPGTRLTVT.

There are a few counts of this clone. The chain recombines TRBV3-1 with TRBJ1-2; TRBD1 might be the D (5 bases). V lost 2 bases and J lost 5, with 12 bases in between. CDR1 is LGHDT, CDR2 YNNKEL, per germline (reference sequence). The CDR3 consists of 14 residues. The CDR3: CASSQWGGRYGYTF. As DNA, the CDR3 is TGTGCCAGCAGCCAATGGGGGGGACGATATGGCTACACCTTC.

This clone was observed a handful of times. The CDR3, as DNA: TGTGCCAGCAGTTTATGGCGCCTAGCGGGAGGGCCCGGGGAGCTGTTTTTT. Its translation: CASSLWRLAGGPGELFF. The chain combines TRBV28 with TRBJ2-2, with TRBD2 identical over 12 bases. The CDR3 loop spans 17 amino acids. CDR1 is MDHEN and CDR2 is SYDVKM in the germline V gene. Trimming removed 0 bases from V and 6 bases from J; junction bases left unmatched: 5.

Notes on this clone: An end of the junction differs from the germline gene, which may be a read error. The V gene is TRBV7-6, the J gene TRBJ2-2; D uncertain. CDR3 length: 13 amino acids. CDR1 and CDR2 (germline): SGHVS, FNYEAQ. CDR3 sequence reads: CASSFGNTWELFF. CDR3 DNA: TGTGCCAGCAGCTTTGGTAACACCTGGGAGCTGTTTTTT. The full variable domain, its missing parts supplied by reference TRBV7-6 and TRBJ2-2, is GAGVSQSPRYKVTKRGQDVALRCDPISGHVSLYWYRQALGQGPEFLTYFNYEAQQDKSGLPNDRFSAERPEGSISTLTIQRTEQRDSAMYRCASSFGNTWELFFGEGSRLTVL.

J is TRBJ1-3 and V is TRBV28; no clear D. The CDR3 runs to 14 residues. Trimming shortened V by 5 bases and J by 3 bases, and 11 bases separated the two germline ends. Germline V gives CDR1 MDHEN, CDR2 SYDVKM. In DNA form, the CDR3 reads TGTGCCAGCAGTACTGGGATCGGTGGAAACACCATATATTTT. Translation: CASSTGIGGNTIYF.

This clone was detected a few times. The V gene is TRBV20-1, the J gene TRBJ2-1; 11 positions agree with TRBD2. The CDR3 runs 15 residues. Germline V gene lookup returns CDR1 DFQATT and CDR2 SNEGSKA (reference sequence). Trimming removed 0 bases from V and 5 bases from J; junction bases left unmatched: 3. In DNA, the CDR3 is TGCAGTGCTAGAGACAGACTAGCGGGGAACAATGAGCAGTTCTTC. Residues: CSARDRLAGNNEQFF.

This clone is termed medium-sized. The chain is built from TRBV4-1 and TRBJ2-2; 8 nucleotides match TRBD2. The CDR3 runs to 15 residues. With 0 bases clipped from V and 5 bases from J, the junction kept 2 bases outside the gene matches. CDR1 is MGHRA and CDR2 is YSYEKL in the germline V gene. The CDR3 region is CASSQEAGETGELFF. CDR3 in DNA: TGCGCCAGCAGCCAAGAAGCGGGAGAAACCGGGGAGCTGTTTTTT.